The 30 T cell receptor beta chains below were found in one sample sequenced in a study of T cell responses to AZD1222 COVID-19 vaccine. The method was immunoSEQ multiplex PCR; TCRdb's version includes in-frame clones alone and lacks a portion of them. Here the sample spans tens of thousands of clones, approximately 91% being singletons. The sequencing here drew on peripheral blood, taken on day 0 of AZD1222 vaccination. The receptors shown here come from an adult in good health.

The chain joins TRBV7-9 to TRBJ1-2; 8 bases map to TRBD1. Germline CDR1 reads SEHNR; CDR2 reads FQNEAQ (reference sequence). This CDR3 spans 16 amino acids. Trimming at V came to 1 base and at J to 0 bases, leaving 4 bases not matched to a gene. The CDR3 coding sequence is TGTGCCAGCAGCTTAGGGCTGACAGGGGCTAACTATGGCTACACCTTC. Protein: CASSLGLTGANYGYTF.

The V call is TRBV7-2, the J call TRBJ2-5; 8 bases are a match to TRBD2. CDR1 is SGHTA, CDR2 FQGNSA, per germline. The CDR3 length is 15 residues. After removal of 4 bases from V and 5 bases from J, the junction contained 9 bases not matched to a gene. CDR3 residues: CASSSGGRRGETQYF. DNA for the CDR3: TGTGCCAGCAGCTCAGGCGGGAGGAGGGGGGAGACCCAGTACTTC.

The genes are TRBV27 and TRBJ1-6, with unresolved D. The germline V gene has CDR1 MNHEY and CDR2 SMNVEV (reference sequence). Trimming cost V 3 bases and J 2 bases, with 8 bases left between them. CDR3 length: 15 residues. This chain's CDR3 is CASSFGLTYNSPLHF. CDR3 in DNA: TGTGCCAGCAGTTTTGGACTGACCTATAATTCACCCCTCCACTTT.

This sequence joins TRBV27 and TRBJ1-2, with D tentatively TRBD1 (5 bases). CDR1 MNHEY and CDR2 SMNVEV come from the germline V gene (reference sequence). Trimming stripped 7 bases from V and 6 bases from J, with 18 bases between. The length of the CDR3 is 14 residues. CDR3 in amino acids: CASTSAGREDGYTF. The CDR3 nucleotides read TGTGCCAGCACTTCGGCAGGGCGGGAGGATGGCTACACCTTC.

The chain employs TRBV6-1 and TRBJ2-4, with D unresolved. V lost 2 bases and J 6 bases, leaving 17 bases between the germline ends. The length of the CDR3 is 16 residues. Germline CDR1 is MNHNS and CDR2 is SASEGT. CDR3 in amino acids: CASSESEVIIGNIQYF. DNA for the CDR3: TGTGCCAGCAGTGAATCTGAGGTAATAATCGGAAACATTCAGTACTTC.

V usage is TRBV11-1 and J usage is TRBJ2-7; a weak D match, TRBD2 (5 bases). The CDR3 contains 15 residues. V shed 7 bases and J shed 0 bases, with 16 bases lying between them. Germline CDR1 is SGHAT and CDR2 is FQDESV (reference sequence). The CDR3 region is CASNQRNQSSYEQYF. CDR3 DNA: TGTGCCAGCAACCAGCGGAATCAAAGCTCCTACGAGCAGTACTTC.

A single count supports this clone. This chain links TRBV12-3 or TRBV12-4 with TRBJ1-1; perhaps TRBD1 as D (5 bases). V was trimmed by 6 bases and J by 4 bases, leaving 12 bases between them. The CDR3 has 13 amino acids. The DNA for the CDR3 is TGTGCCAGCAGAGACGCAGGGTTCACTGAAGCTTTCTTT. Its protein is CASRDAGFTEAFF.

The genes are TRBV18 and TRBJ1-1; D is unclear. The CDR3 has 10 residues. Trimming stripped 4 bases from V and 7 bases from J, with 4 bases between. Looked up from germline, CDR1 is KGHSH and CDR2 is LQKENI. The CDR3: CASSQGEAFF. The DNA for the CDR3 is TGTGCCAGCTCACAGGGTGAAGCTTTCTTT.

The J gene is TRBJ1-3, the V gene TRBV7-8; perhaps TRBD1 as D (6 bases). Germline V lookup: CDR1 SGHVS, CDR2 FQNEAQ. This CDR3 comprises 15 residues. Deletions cut 1 base from V and 4 bases from J, with 11 bases between. CDR3 amino acids: CASSLVGGAGNTIYF. Here the CDR3 DNA reads TGTGCCAGCAGCTTAGTAGGGGGAGCGGGAAACACCATATATTTT.

This clone has a handful of counts. The chain links TRBV6-2 or TRBV6-3 to TRBJ2-7, with 11 nucleotides matching TRBD2. The germline gives CDR1 MNHEY, CDR2 SVGEGT. Trimming at V came to 6 bases and at J to 0 bases, leaving 10 bases not matched to a gene. The CDR3 totals 17 residues. CDR3 in DNA: TGTGCCAGCAGCCAAGGGACTAGCGGACCCTTCTCCTACGAGCAGTACTTC. This translates into CASSQGTSGPFSYEQYF.

This chain links TRBV7-9 with TRBJ1-1, with D perhaps TRBD1 (5 bases). This CDR3 has 14 residues. Looked up from germline, CDR1 is SEHNR and CDR2 is FQNEAQ (reference sequence). V lost 4 bases and J 1 base, leaving 10 bases between the germline ends. The CDR3 DNA sequence: TGTGCCAGCAGCTCGCCGAGGGGGAACACTGAAGCTTTCTTT. It encodes CASSSPRGNTEAFF.

The chain couples TRBV4-1 to TRBJ1-6, with 9 nucleotides matching TRBD1. V dropped 2 bases and J dropped 4; count of bases not matched to a gene: 3. The CDR3 length is 16 residues. The germline CDR1 and CDR2 sequences are MGHRA and YSYEKL. The CDR3 loop reads CASSQRQGDYNSPLHF. The CDR3 DNA reads as TGCGCCAGCAGCCAAAGACAGGGGGATTATAATTCACCCCTCCACTTT.

This clone has only a few counts. This chain connects TRBV19 to TRBJ1-1; tentative D call: TRBD1 (6 bases). CDR3 length: 13 residues. In germline, CDR1 is LNHDA, CDR2 SQIVND (reference sequence). V lost 6 bases to trimming and J lost 1 base, with 9 bases between them. CDR3 region: CASRGASNTEAFF. In nucleotides, the CDR3 is TGTGCCAGTAGGGGGGCATCGAACACTGAAGCTTTCTTT.

The V and J genes are TRBV27 and TRBJ1-2; 9 bases line up with TRBD1. V lost 2 bases, J lost 5 bases, and 3 bases stayed unmatched. The CDR3 length is 14 residues. Germline V lookup: CDR1 MNHEY, CDR2 SMNVEV (reference sequence). The CDR3 here is CASSLNRGQYGYTF. The DNA of the CDR3 is TGTGCCAGCAGTTTAAACAGGGGGCAATATGGCTACACCTTC.

This clone showed up just a few times. The V and J genes are TRBV5-1 and TRBJ1-4, with D unclear. Germline loops: CDR1 SGHRS, CDR2 YFSETQ. The CDR3 covers 14 residues. V was clipped by 2 bases and J by 0 bases, with 5 bases between them. CDR3: CASSFSATNEKLFF. In DNA form, the CDR3 reads TGCGCCAGCAGCTTCTCTGCAACTAATGAAAAACTGTTTTTT.

The chain links TRBV7-2 to TRBJ1-2; D is undetermined. Germline CDR1 is SGHTA and CDR2 is FQGNSA. The CDR3 length is 14 residues. V lost 7 bases and J lost 4, with 16 bases in between. CDR3 protein: CASTLGVLAYGYTF. The CDR3 bases are TGTGCCAGCACCCTCGGGGTCCTAGCCTATGGCTACACCTTC.

The rearrangement uses TRBV11-3 and TRBJ1-3; TRBD1 might be the D (6 bases). Germline CDR1 and CDR2: SGHNT and YENEEA. Trimming took off 2 bases at V and 4 bases at J, with 15 bases between the two ends. The CDR3 is made up of 16 amino acids. CDR3 amino acids: CASSLQHRERGNTIYF. Written as DNA, the CDR3 is TGTGCCAGCAGCTTACAACACAGGGAGAGGGGAAACACCATATATTTT.

This rearrangement joins TRBV12-5 to TRBJ1-1; TRBD1 might be the D (5 bases). The V end lost 2 bases, the J end lost 5 bases, and 15 bases lay between the germline ends. CDR1 and CDR2 from the germline V gene are LGHNT and FRNRAP. This CDR3 is built from 15 residues. The CDR3 region has the DNA TGTGCTAGTGGTTTGTGGGTGCCGGGGGGGACTGAAGCTTTCTTT. Protein: CASGLWVPGGTEAFF.

V gene TRBV28 combines with J gene TRBJ1-2; tentative D call: TRBD1 (5 bases). Trimming removed 3 bases at V and 2 bases at J, with 7 bases between. In germline, CDR1 is MDHEN, CDR2 SYDVKM. CDR3 size: 13 residues. CDR3 nucleotide sequence: TGTGCCAGCAGTTTGCGACAGAACTATGGCTACACCTTC. Amino acids: CASSLRQNYGYTF.

This chain joins TRBV5-1 and TRBJ2-4; no clear D. The CDR3 has 12 residues. V was clipped by 1 base and J by 7 bases, with 6 bases between them. The germline V gene encodes CDR1 SGHRS and CDR2 YFSETQ. Here the CDR3 reads CASSLNTNIQYF. In DNA, the CDR3 is TGCGCCAGCAGCTTGAACACCAACATTCAGTACTTC.

The gene calls are TRBV9 and TRBJ1-1; weak D call: TRBD1 (6 bases). With 0 bases removed from V and 0 bases from J, the gap between germline ends came to 9 bases. This CDR3 is 15 amino acids long. Looked up from germline, CDR1 is SGDLS and CDR2 is YYNGEE. The CDR3 here is CASSVVQGMNTEAFF. The DNA of the CDR3 is TGTGCCAGCAGCGTAGTTCAGGGGATGAACACTGAAGCTTTCTTT.

V is TRBV5-5 and J is TRBJ2-2; perhaps TRBD1 as D (5 bases). The germline V and J ends were trimmed by 0 bases and 6 bases, with 9 bases remaining between them. The CDR3 has 14 amino acids. The germline V gene has CDR1 SGHKS and CDR2 YYEKEE (reference sequence). The CDR3 spells CASSLDRTAGELFF. The CDR3 DNA is TGTGCCAGCAGCTTGGACAGGACCGCCGGGGAGCTGTTTTTT.

The chain joins TRBV18 to TRBJ2-5; D not certain. Germline V gives CDR1 KGHSH, CDR2 LQKENI. Trimming took off 2 bases at V and 5 bases at J, with 6 bases between the two ends. This CDR3 region has 12 residues. The CDR3 nucleotides read TGTGCCAGCTCACCATTAGAGGAGACCCAGTACTTC. This codes for CASSPLEETQYF.

This chain joins TRBV13 and TRBJ1-1; D is uncertain. The CDR3 runs to 14 residues. Germline values: CDR1 PRHDT, CDR2 FYEKMQ (reference sequence). The V end lost 3 bases, the J end lost 0 bases, and 8 bases lay between the germline ends. The CDR3 nucleotides are TGTGCCAGCAGCTTCGGACCGTTGAACACTGAAGCTTTCTTT. Translation: CASSFGPLNTEAFF.

The V call is TRBV6-2 or TRBV6-3, the J call TRBJ1-5, with D possibly being TRBD1 (6 bases). V lost 2 bases to trimming and J lost 6 bases, with 14 bases between them. The V gene's germline CDR1 is MNHEY and CDR2 SVGEGT. The CDR3 has 15 residues. The CDR3 protein is CASSYDAGGSQPQHF. CDR3 DNA: TGTGCCAGCAGTTACGATGCGGGGGGCAGTCAGCCCCAGCATTTT.

This chain connects TRBV3-1 (or the pseudogene TRBV3-2) to TRBJ2-7; D unclear. This CDR3 has 11 amino acids. Trimming took off 4 bases at V and 3 bases at J, with 4 bases between the two ends. From germline, CDR1 is LGHDT and CDR2 YNNKEL (reference sequence). DNA of the CDR3: TGTGCCAGCAGCCGGGGCTACGAGCAGTACTTC. This encodes CASSRGYEQYF.

CDR3 sequence: CATSDLLQGAVNEQFF. DNA for the CDR3: TGTGCCACCAGTGATTTGCTACAGGGGGCAGTCAATGAGCAGTTCTTC. This chain connects TRBV24-1 to TRBJ2-1; 9 bases align to TRBD1. The CDR3 loop spans 16 amino acids. Germline CDR1 KGHDR, CDR2 SFDVKD. V gave up 0 bases and J gave up 6 bases; unmatched junction bases: 5.

CDR3 protein: CASSQSGRQDKLSGANVLTF. The CDR3 DNA follows: TGCGCCAGCAGTCAATCAGGGCGACAGGACAAACTCTCTGGGGCCAACGTCCTGACTTTC. The chain joins TRBV23-1 to TRBJ2-6; possible D gene TRBD1, 6 bases. TRBV23-1 is labeled an ORF, and its function is uncertain. The CDR3 has 20 residues. V was shortened by 0 bases and J by 0 bases, with 18 bases between the two germline ends.

This chain connects TRBV4-2 to TRBJ2-5; 12 nucleotides align to TRBD2. The CDR3 contains 15 residues. Trimming took 4 bases from V and 2 from J; bases not matched to a gene: 2. Germline V CDR1 and CDR2: LGHNA, YNFKEQ. The CDR3 DNA is TGTGCCAGCAGCCCAGGGACTAGCGGGCAAGAGACCCAGTACTTC. Translation gives CASSPGTSGQETQYF.

This clone has only a few counts. The chain combines TRBV7-3 with TRBJ2-5, with D possibly being TRBD1 (6 bases). Trimming removed 6 bases from V and 5 bases from J, with 13 bases in between. CDR3 length: 13 amino acids. Germline V gene sequence: CDR1 SGHTA, CDR2 FQGTGA. The CDR3 sequence is CASSPDRMETQYF. The DNA for the CDR3 is TGTGCCAGCAGTCCCGACAGGATGGAGACCCAGTACTTC.